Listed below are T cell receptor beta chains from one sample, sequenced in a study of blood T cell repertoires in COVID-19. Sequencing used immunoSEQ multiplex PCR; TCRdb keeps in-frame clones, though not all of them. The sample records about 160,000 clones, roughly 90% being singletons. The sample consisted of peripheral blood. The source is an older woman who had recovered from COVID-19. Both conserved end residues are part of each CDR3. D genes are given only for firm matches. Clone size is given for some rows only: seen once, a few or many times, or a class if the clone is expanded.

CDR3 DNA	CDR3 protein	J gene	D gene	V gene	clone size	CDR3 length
TGTGCCAGCAGCTCCGGTGGGGCGGGGGGCCCACCCTACAATGAGCAGTTCTTC	CASSSGGAGGPPYNEQFF	TRBJ2-1	TRBD2	TRBV7-3	.	18
TGTGCCAGCAGGACGGGGTTAGGAGAGACCCAGTACTTC	CASRTGLGETQYF	TRBJ2-5	.	TRBV6-5	.	13
TGTGCCAGCAGTTCGTCCCGCAGGTGGCAGCCCCAGCATTTT	CASSSSRRWQPQHF	TRBJ1-5	.	TRBV28	.	14
TGCGCCAGCAGCCCGAACCCAGGACTAGCGGGGGGCGTAGATACGCAGTATTTT	CASSPNPGLAGGVDTQYF	TRBJ2-3	TRBD2	TRBV5-1	.	18
TGTGCCAGCAGCTTACGACAGGGAGGTAACTATGGCTACACCTTC	CASSLRQGGNYGYTF	TRBJ1-2	TRBD1	TRBV5-4	.	15
TGTGCCAGCAGCTTAGCGATCGGACAGGCGGAAACCGGGGAGCTGTTTTTT	CASSLAIGQAETGELFF	TRBJ2-2	TRBD1	TRBV5-8	once	17
TGTGCCACCAGTGGCGCGCTCCGGGACAGCCTCTATAGCAATCAGCCCCAGCATTTT	CATSGALRDSLYSNQPQHF	TRBJ1-5	TRBD1	TRBV24-1	.	19
TGTGCCAGCAGCGTAGGTCCGGGGGGCCAGAAATTTAACACCGGGGAGCTGTTTTTT	CASSVGPGGQKFNTGELFF	TRBJ2-2	.	TRBV9	.	19
TGTGCCAGTGCACCCCGACAGGGTTACTACGAGCAGTACTTC	CASAPRQGYYEQYF	TRBJ2-7	TRBD1	TRBV19	.	14
TGTGCCAGCAGTTCAGGGGACTACCAAAAAAACATTCAGTACTTC	CASSSGDYQKNIQYF	TRBJ2-4	.	TRBV28	.	15
TGCGCCAGCAGCCGAAGAGGTGGCCAGGGAGGCACTGAAGCTTTCTTT	CASSRRGGQGGTEAFF	TRBJ1-1	.	TRBV5-1	.	16
TGTGCCAGCAGTTTCGGCCAAGAGACCCAGTACTTC	CASSFGQETQYF	TRBJ2-5	.	TRBV28	.	12
TGTGCCAGCAGCACACAGAGGGAGAACACTGAAGCTTTCTTT	CASSTQRENTEAFF	TRBJ1-1	.	TRBV5-4	few	14